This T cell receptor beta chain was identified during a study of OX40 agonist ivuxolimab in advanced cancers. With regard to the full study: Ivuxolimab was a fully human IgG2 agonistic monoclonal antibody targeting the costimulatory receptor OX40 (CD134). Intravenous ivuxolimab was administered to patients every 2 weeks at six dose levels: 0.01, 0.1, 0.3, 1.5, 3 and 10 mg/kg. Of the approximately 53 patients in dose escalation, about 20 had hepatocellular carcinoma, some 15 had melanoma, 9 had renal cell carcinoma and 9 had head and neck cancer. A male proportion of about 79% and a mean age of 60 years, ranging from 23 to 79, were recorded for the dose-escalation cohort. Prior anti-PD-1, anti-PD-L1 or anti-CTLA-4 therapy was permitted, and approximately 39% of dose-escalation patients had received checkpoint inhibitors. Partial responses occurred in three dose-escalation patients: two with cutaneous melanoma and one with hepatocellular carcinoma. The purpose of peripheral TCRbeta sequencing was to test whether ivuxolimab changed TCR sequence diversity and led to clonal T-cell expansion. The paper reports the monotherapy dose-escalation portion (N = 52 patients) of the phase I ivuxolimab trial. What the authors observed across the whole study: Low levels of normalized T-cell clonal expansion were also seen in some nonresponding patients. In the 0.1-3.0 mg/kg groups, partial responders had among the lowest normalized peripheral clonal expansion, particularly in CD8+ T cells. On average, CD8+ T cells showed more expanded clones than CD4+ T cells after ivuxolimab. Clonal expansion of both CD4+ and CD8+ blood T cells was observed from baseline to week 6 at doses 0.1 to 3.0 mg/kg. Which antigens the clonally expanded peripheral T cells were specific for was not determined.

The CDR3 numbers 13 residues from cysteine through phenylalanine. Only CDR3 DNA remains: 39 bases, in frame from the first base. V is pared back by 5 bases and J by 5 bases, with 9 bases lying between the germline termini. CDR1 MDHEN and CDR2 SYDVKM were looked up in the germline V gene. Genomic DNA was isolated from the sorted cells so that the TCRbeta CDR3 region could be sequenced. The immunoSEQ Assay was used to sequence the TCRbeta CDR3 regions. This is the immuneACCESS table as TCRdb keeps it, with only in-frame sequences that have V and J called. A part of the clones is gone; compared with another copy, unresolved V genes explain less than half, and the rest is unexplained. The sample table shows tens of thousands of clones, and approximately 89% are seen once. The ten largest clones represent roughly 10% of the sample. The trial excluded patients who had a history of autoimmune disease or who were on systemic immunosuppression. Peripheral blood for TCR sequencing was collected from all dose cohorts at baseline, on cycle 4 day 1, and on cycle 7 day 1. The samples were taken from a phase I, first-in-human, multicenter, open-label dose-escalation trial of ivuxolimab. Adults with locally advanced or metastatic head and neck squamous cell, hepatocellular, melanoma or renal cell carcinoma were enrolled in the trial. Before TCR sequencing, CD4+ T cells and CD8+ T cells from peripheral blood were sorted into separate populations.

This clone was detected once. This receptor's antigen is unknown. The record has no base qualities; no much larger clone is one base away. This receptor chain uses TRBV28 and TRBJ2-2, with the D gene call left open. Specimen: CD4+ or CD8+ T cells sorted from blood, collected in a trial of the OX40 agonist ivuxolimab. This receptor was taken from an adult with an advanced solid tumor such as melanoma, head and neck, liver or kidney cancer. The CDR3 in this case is CASSVQSTGELFF. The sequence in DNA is TGTGCCAGCAGTGTACAGAGTACCGGGGAGCTGTTTTTT.